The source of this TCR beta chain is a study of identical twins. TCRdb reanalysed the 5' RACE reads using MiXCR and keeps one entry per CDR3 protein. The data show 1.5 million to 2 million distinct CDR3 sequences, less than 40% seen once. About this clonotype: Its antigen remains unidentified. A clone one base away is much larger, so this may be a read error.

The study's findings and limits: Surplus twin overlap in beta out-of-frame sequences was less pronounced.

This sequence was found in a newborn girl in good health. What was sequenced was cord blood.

The CDR3 protein is CAISQSTTSGSIQYF. The CDR3, as DNA: TGTGCCATCAGCCAATCTACCACTAGCGGGAGCATTCAGTACTTC. The chain is built from TRBV4-2 and TRBJ2-5; 11 bases agree with TRBD2. The J call may be wrong; the DNA end is better matched by TRBJ2-4. The germline V gene has CDR1 LGHNA and CDR2 YNFKEQ. This CDR3 is 15 amino acids long.